This T cell receptor beta chain was sequenced in a study of regulatory T cells in long-lasting Graves disease (dated by TCRdb to the early 2020s). About the full investigation: Patients with newly diagnosed Graves' disease had been on antithyroid drugs for under 3 months. Peripheral blood TCR sequencing and RNA sequencing compared persistent Graves' disease patients with newly diagnosed Graves' disease patients. The study was conducted in China and was registered as a clinical trial. A total of roughly 33 samples underwent TCR sequencing: about 13 from persistent and roughly 20 from newly diagnosed Graves' disease patients.

Libraries were built with multiplex PCR. Sequencing used an Illumina HiSeq 4000. To build TCR beta libraries, CDR3 regions were amplified by Arm-PCR using iRepertoire HTBI primers. PCR products were gel purified before sequencing. Processing in the source paper ran as follows. A total of some 60 TRBV and some 15 TRBJ segments were identified across samples and were used for gene usage analysis of CDR3 amino acid clonotypes. COPE and FqMerger were used to merge the filtered high-quality paired reads into contigs. Contigs were aligned with BLAST to IMGT TRBV, TRBD and TRBJ reference genes, and CDR3 was defined per IMGT. Clonotypes above 0.1% frequency were classified as highly expanded clones. Shannon entropy was used to measure repertoire diversity, and the Gini coefficient was used to measure V-J evenness. Public clonotypes were defined as clonotypes shared by more than one individual. The raw public data were reprocessed by TCRdb itself: fastp quality trimming at Q25, MiXCR clonotype calling, in-frame beta chains only. Rows with one shared CDR3 protein collapse into an entry with the most common genes and DNA. The V and J calls and clone size are TCRdb's, not the authors'. This sample gives 400,000 to 550,000 distinct CDR3 sequences in total; around 17% of them show up just once. The ten top clones hold approximately 12% of the sample.

This clonotype has a count of ten or more. Its antigen specificity is not known. No base quality information exists; no much larger clone differs at one position. Per the publication, the time point label means: newly diagnosed GD, antithyroid drugs for less than 3 months. For both TCR sequencing and RNA sequencing, RNA was extracted from PBMCs using TRIzol. The diagnosis of Graves' disease was made according to American Thyroid Association guidelines. Patients were recruited from an endocrinology department in Xi'an, China. Each patient gave around 9.2 milliliters of peripheral blood, collected in an EDTA anticoagulant tube. Ficoll Paque Plus density gradient separation was used to isolate PBMCs, and no additional T cell sorting was done. An Agilent 2100 Bioanalyzer and agarose gel were used to check RNA quality, and a NanoDrop 2000 was used to measure RNA concentration. For this chain, trimming is 4 bases at the V end and 7 bases at the J end, and the number of junction bases without a gene match is 11. The CDR3 runs 17 residues from the cysteine to the phenylalanine. The retained sequence is limited to the CDR3, 51 bases, with the frame set at the first base. CDR1 and CDR2 (KGHDR, SFDVKD) derive from the germline V gene.

Paper-wide results and their limitations: Peripheral blood alone was examined, since thyroid tissue, which constituted the primary lesion, could not be accessed. The small sample size was acknowledged by the authors as a limitation that may reduce accuracy. Preferential use of TRBV28, TRBJ1-2 and TRBJ2-5 was observed in persistent disease, whereas TRBV20-1 and TRBJ2-1 were favored in newly diagnosed disease. Persistent patients shared more public clonotypes among themselves (around 3,000) than newly diagnosed patients did (more than 950). Lower TCR Shannon entropy and fewer highly expanded clones were observed in persistent Graves' disease patients than in newly diagnosed patients, which suggested clonal expansion. Only the TCR beta chain was sequenced and analyzed.

The same specimen was also included in a second study, on T cells in Graves' hyperthyroidism and ophthalmopathy. Reported in the second study: Graves' hyperthyroidism was defined as stable when no progression to ophthalmopathy occurred over 18 months of follow-up. Hyperthyroidism patients were newly diagnosed, had a disease duration of under 2 months, and were aged 18 to 65 years. The study excluded patients with uncontrolled infections, other autoimmune diseases, pregnancy or lactation. Diagnoses relied on clinical symptoms, serum thyroxine and TRAb, thyroid ultrasound and orbital computed tomography. The first round of RT-PCR for the TCR CDR3 was performed with the HTBI primer set and the Qiagen OneStep RT-PCR kit. Most expanded thyroid clonotypes (frequency above 0.001) were also detected in blood, a finding suggesting that blood repertoires may reflect thyroid immune responses. A 13 V-J signature model separated ophthalmopathy from stable hyperthyroidism, with around 91% sensitivity and about 81% specificity in cross-validation and 80%/75% in testing. In validation, the model predicted progression to ophthalmopathy with 60% to 71% sensitivity and less than 80% specificity, a median of 6.5 months before onset. To identify TCR V-J signatures that set the groups apart, the researchers used a discovery cohort of about a hundred patients, made up of 40 to 45 with Graves' ophthalmopathy and 57 with stable Graves' hyperthyroidism. Whether ophthalmopathy could be predicted prospectively was tested in an independent validation cohort made up of 18 to 20 hyperthyroidism patients plus 17 patients who later progressed to ophthalmopathy. The 75 to 100 discovery patients were divided at random into training and test sets in a 7:3 ratio. The study also compared thyroid tissue and blood T-cell repertoires from 6 or 7 Graves' hyperthyroidism patients. After blood sampling, hyperthyroidism patients were treated with methimazole at a starting dose of 30 mg daily, and ophthalmopathy patients were treated with high-dose intravenous methylprednisolone. The libraries were constructed in a second round of multiplex PCR and then size-selected and purified. Libraries were sequenced paired-end with 100 bp reads on an Illumina HiSeq2000. SOAPnuke was used to process the raw data, removing reads that contained adapters or uncalled bases, had a mean Phred below 15, or lacked an exact match to the constant primer or identifier. High-quality paired reads were merged with COPE v1.2.5, and unique nucleotide sequences were defined as clonotypes. MiTCR v1.1 was used to align the clonotypes against IMGT TRBV, TRBD and TRBJ reference segments. Analysis was restricted to V-J combinations with a frequency above 0.0001, which covered 98% to 99.2% of repertoires. The TCS score was defined as the ratio of F50 (clonal expansion) to E x V (chaos), calculated using BLOSUM62-based TCRdist between CDR3 peptides within each V-J. Welch's t-statistics and random forest reduced fewer than 600 V-J features to 10 to 15, which were used in a naive Bayes classifier (R e1071). No statistical method was used to fix the sample size in advance, and group allocation was not hidden from the investigators. TCR Vbeta CDR3 sequencing of 135 peripheral blood samples (roughly 41 ophthalmopathy, 75 hyperthyroidism and approximately 17 progressor patients) is reported in the paper.

The clonotype was recovered from a woman in her 30s with Graves disease. Donor details come from another sample of the same person, matched by shared clones. The chain links TRBV24-1 with TRBJ2-2, with TRBD1 identical over 10 junction bases. The sample here was peripheral blood mononuclear cells (PBMCs), taken at new diagnosis, from a patient treated with antithyroid drugs. The CDR3 reads CATSDLRTGGTDGELFF. At the DNA level, the sequence is TGTGCCACCAGTGACCTCCGGACAGGGGGGACGGACGGGGAGCTGTTTTTT.